Shown below are 26 T cell receptor beta chains from a single sample sequenced in a study of OX40 agonist ivuxolimab in advanced cancers. The repertoire was sequenced with immunoSEQ multiplex PCR; TCRdb's copy has only in-frame clones and lacks some. The sample has about 82,000 clones, roughly 85% seen once; the top ten hold 0.2% to 0.25%. Source: CD4+ or CD8+ T cells sorted from blood, taken in a trial of the OX40 agonist ivuxolimab. The receptors here all came from an adult with an advanced solid tumor such as melanoma, head and neck, liver or kidney cancer.

This chain connects TRBV18 to TRBJ2-7; 7 bases match TRBD2. The germline V gene has CDR1 KGHSH and CDR2 LQKENI. The CDR3 extends over 13 amino acids. The V gene end was trimmed by 3 bases and the J gene end by 5 bases; junction bases not matched to a gene: 4. CDR3 bases: TGTGCCAGCTCACCGGTGAGCGGGAACGAGCAGTACTTC. As protein: CASSPVSGNEQYF.

The chain recombines TRBV6-5 with TRBJ1-4; no definite D call. Germline assignment: CDR1 MNHEY and CDR2 SVGAGI. V shed 0 bases and J shed 8 bases, with 13 bases lying between them. There are 15 residues in the CDR3. CDR3 in amino acids: CASSYSAGIGEKLFF. CDR3 DNA sequence: TGTGCCAGCAGTTACTCCGCCGGGATCGGCGAAAAACTGTTTTTT.

The V and J genes are TRBV2 and TRBJ2-2; 10 nucleotides align to TRBD2. The CDR3 covers 15 residues. The trim removed 6 bases at V and 4 bases at J, leaving 5 bases unmatched. Germline lookup yields CDR1 SNHLY and CDR2 FYNNEI. The CDR3 spells CASRVAGGSTGELFF. Here the CDR3 DNA reads TGTGCCAGCAGGGTAGCGGGAGGATCCACCGGGGAGCTGTTTTTT.

CDR3 nucleotide sequence: TGTGCCAGCAGCTTAGGGACTAGCGTTTTGTCAGATACGCAGTATTTT. Its translation is CASSLGTSVLSDTQYF. The gene calls are TRBV7-3 and TRBJ2-3; 10 bases are a match to TRBD2. Germline values: CDR1 SGHTA, CDR2 FQGTGA. This CDR3 has 16 residues. Trimming at V came to 2 bases and at J to 4 bases, leaving 6 bases not matched to a gene.

The V and J genes are TRBV6-5 and TRBJ1-1, with 7 bases identical to TRBD1. Trimming took 4 bases from V and 6 from J; bases not matched to a gene: 5. Per the germline V gene, CDR1 is MNHEY and CDR2 is SVGAGI. This CDR3 contains 13 residues. The CDR3 here is CASSSWDSSEAFF. The DNA of the CDR3 is TGTGCCAGCAGTTCCTGGGACAGTTCTGAAGCTTTCTTT.

V gene TRBV19 combines with J gene TRBJ2-7, with 8 bases that match TRBD1. This CDR3 is 16 amino acids long. Germline CDR1 reads LNHDA; CDR2 reads SQIVND (reference sequence). V shed 7 bases, J shed 2 bases, and the junction held 13 bases outside the gene matches. The CDR3 sequence: CASTPFGGQGPYEQYV. In DNA form, the CDR3 reads TGTGCCAGTACCCCTTTTGGAGGACAGGGACCCTACGAGCAGTACGTC.

V is TRBV28 and J is TRBJ2-3; 11 nucleotides line up with TRBD2. The CDR3 spans 18 residues. V trimming: 3 bases; J trimming: 4 bases; junction bases outside the gene matches: 12. Per germline, CDR1 MDHEN and CDR2 SYDVKM. The CDR3 reads CASSLGSSGGPTADTQYF. The CDR3 DNA reads TGTGCCAGCAGTTTGGGGTCTAGCGGGGGGCCTACCGCAGATACGCAGTATTTT. Looking up the rest from reference TRBV28 and TRBJ2-3 gives the full variable domain: DVKVTQSSRYLVKRTGEKVFLECVQDMDHENMFWYRQDPGLGLRLIYFSYDVKMKEKGDIPEGYSVSREKKERFSLILESASTNQTSMYLCASSLGSSGGPTADTQYFGPGTRLTVL.

The V call is TRBV6-1, the J call TRBJ1-1, with no clear D. Germline V lookup: CDR1 MNHNS, CDR2 SASEGT. The CDR3 is 13 residues long. The germline V and J ends were trimmed by 2 bases and 5 bases, with 9 bases remaining between them. The CDR3 here is CASSEFRNTEAFF. The CDR3 DNA sequence: TGTGCCAGCAGTGAATTTAGGAATACTGAAGCTTTCTTT.

This chain links TRBV18 with TRBJ2-5, with D possibly TRBD1 on 5 matching bases. V lost 3 bases, J lost 7 bases, and 12 bases lay in between. The germline CDR1 and CDR2 sequences are KGHSH and LQKENI. The CDR3 spans 13 residues. The CDR3 region is CASSPAQEGTQYF. Written as DNA, the CDR3 is TGTGCCAGCTCACCGGCACAGGAAGGGACCCAGTACTTC.

The gene calls are TRBV7-3 and TRBJ1-6; 8 bases match TRBD1. Germline loops: CDR1 SGHTA, CDR2 FQGTGA. The length of the CDR3 is 15 residues. Trimming cost V 5 bases and J 6 bases; bases outside gene matches: 6. The CDR3 region has the DNA TGTGCCAGCAGCGCGACGGGACAGGTTAATTCACCCCTCCACTTT. This translates into CASSATGQVNSPLHF.

The chain uses TRBV27 and TRBJ1-6; D remains unclear. CDR1 is MNHEY, CDR2 SMNVEV, per germline (reference sequence). CDR3 size: 14 residues. V lost 8 bases, J lost 0 bases, and 8 bases lay in between. This CDR3 reads CASGRSSYNSPLHF. The DNA of the CDR3 is TGTGCCAGCGGGAGAAGCTCCTATAATTCACCCCTCCACTTT.

V and J are TRBV28 and TRBJ2-7; a possible D gene is TRBD1 (6 bases). There are 17 residues in the CDR3. V was clipped by 6 bases and J by 1 base, with 22 bases between them. CDR1 is MDHEN, CDR2 SYDVKM, per germline. The CDR3 protein is CASRGSGVDIRSYEQYF. The CDR3 region has the DNA TGTGCCAGCAGGGGATCAGGGGTGGACATCAGATCCTACGAGCAGTACTTC.

The chain uses TRBV5-6 and TRBJ2-2; D gene uncertain. The CDR3 has 16 residues. Germline loops: CDR1 SGHDT, CDR2 YYEEEE. With 4 bases removed from V and 4 bases from J, the gap between germline ends came to 17 bases. For the CDR3, the DNA is TGTGCCAGCAGCCTCTCCGGGCCACCCCTCACCGGGGAGCTGTTTTTT. Residues: CASSLSGPPLTGELFF.

This chain links TRBV7-2 with TRBJ2-7, with unresolved D. Trimming shortened V by 3 bases and J by 2 bases, and 5 bases separated the two germline ends. The CDR3 is 12 residues long. Germline CDR1 and CDR2: SGHTA and FQGNSA. The CDR3 loop is CASSFRAYEQYF. The CDR3 nucleotides are TGTGCCAGCAGCTTTCGGGCCTACGAGCAGTACTTC.

The chain has TRBV9 and TRBJ2-3, with 12 bases matching TRBD2. V dropped 3 bases and J dropped 4; count of bases not matched to a gene: 6. CDR3 length equals 16 residues. The germline V gene has CDR1 SGDLS and CDR2 YYNGEE. This chain's CDR3 is CASSGKTSGSADTQYF. The CDR3 bases are TGTGCCAGCAGCGGGAAGACTAGCGGGAGTGCAGATACGCAGTATTTT.

V is TRBV5-4 and J is TRBJ2-1, with TRBD2 identical over 9 bases. The length of the CDR3 is 15 residues. CDR1 SGHNT and CDR2 YYREEE come from the germline V gene (reference sequence). V shed 4 bases and J 6 bases; nucleotides not matched to a gene: 8. The CDR3 nucleotides read TGTGCCAGCAGCCCTGGGGGTAGCGGGAGCAATGAGCAGTTCTTC. It specifies CASSPGGSGSNEQFF.

This chain joins TRBV5-1 and TRBJ2-5; possibly TRBD2 for D (7 bases). Trimming removed 0 bases from V and 5 bases from J, with 14 bases in between. The CDR3 runs to 15 residues. Germline CDR1 is SGHRS and CDR2 is YFSETQ. The CDR3 here is CASSLEGGSVETQYF. The CDR3 bases are TGCGCCAGCAGCTTGGAGGGGGGGAGCGTGGAGACCCAGTACTTC. The full variable domain, rest sourced from reference TRBV5-1 and TRBJ2-5, is KAGVTQTPRYLIKTRGQQVTLSCSPISGHRSVSWYQQTPGQGLQFLFEYFSETQRNKGNFPGRFSGRQFSNSRSEMNVSTLELGDSALYLCASSLEGGSVETQYFGPGTRLLVL.

The rearrangement uses TRBV28 and TRBJ2-7, with 8 bases aligning to TRBD2. Germline CDR1 is MDHEN and CDR2 is SYDVKM. After removal of 6 bases from V and 2 bases from J, the junction contained 3 bases not matched to a gene. The CDR3 runs to 13 residues. In DNA, the CDR3 is TGTGCCAGCAGGACTAGCGCGGCCTACGAGCAGTACTTC. Amino acid sequence: CASRTSAAYEQYF. Variable domain in full (rest from reference TRBV28 and TRBJ2-7): DVKVTQSSRYLVKRTGEKVFLECVQDMDHENMFWYRQDPGLGLRLIYFSYDVKMKEKGDIPEGYSVSREKKERFSLILESASTNQTSMYLCASRTSAAYEQYFGPGTRLTVT.

This rearrangement joins TRBV25-1 to TRBJ2-3; 7 bases agree with TRBD1. The V segment lost 5 bases and the J segment 2 bases; nucleotides outside the gene matches: 7. CDR3 length equals 15 residues. The V gene's germline CDR1 is MGHDK and CDR2 SYGVNS. The CDR3 coding sequence is TGTGCCAGCAGTACAGGGGCCCTCATCACAGATACGCAGTATTTT. It specifies CASSTGALITDTQYF.

J is TRBJ1-1 and V is TRBV7-2, with D unclear. Germline V lookup: CDR1 SGHTA, CDR2 FQGNSA. This CDR3 is 15 amino acids long. The V gene lost 2 bases and the J gene lost 5 bases, with 15 bases spanning the gap. The CDR3 spells CASSLLAGIFTEAFF. In nucleotides, the CDR3 is TGTGCCAGCAGCTTATTAGCGGGTATTTTTACTGAAGCTTTCTTT.

The chain links TRBV11-3 to TRBJ1-1; no definite D call. Trimming pared 2 bases from V and 2 bases from J, leaving 9 bases between. The germline gives CDR1 SGHNT, CDR2 YENEEA. The CDR3 loop spans 14 amino acids. This CDR3 is CASSLLTANTEAFF. The CDR3 DNA is TGTGCCAGCAGCTTACTCACAGCCAACACTGAAGCTTTCTTT.

This clone was recorded once. V usage is TRBV5-8 and J usage is TRBJ2-2; weak D call: TRBD1 (6 bases). The V gene's germline CDR1 is SGHTS and CDR2 YDEGEE. This CDR3 has 16 residues. V was pared by 2 bases and J by 0 bases, with 11 bases between. The chain's CDR3 is CASSFGRTANTGELFF. The CDR3 DNA sequence: TGTGCCAGCAGCTTTGGTCGGACAGCGAACACCGGGGAGCTGTTTTTT.

The CDR3 DNA reads TGTGCCAGCAGTGCTCGACTAGCGGGAGGTCCCAAGTTCTTC. Translated, it gives CASSARLAGGPKFF. V usage is TRBV6-1 and J usage is TRBJ2-1, with 13 bases identical to TRBD2. The CDR3 contains 14 residues. Germline CDR1 MNHNS, CDR2 SASEGT. With 4 bases clipped from V and 14 bases from J, the junction kept 8 bases outside the gene matches.

The chain has TRBV2 and TRBJ2-7, with 8 bases matching TRBD2. Germline CDR1 reads SNHLY; CDR2 reads FYNNEI. With 0 bases clipped from V and 6 bases from J, the junction kept 1 base outside the gene matches. The CDR3 contains 13 residues. The CDR3 DNA is TGTGCCAGCAGTGAAGCCGCGGGGGGCGAGCAGTACGTC. Its translation: CASSEAAGGEQYV.

The chain carries TRBV27 and TRBJ1-2, with 11 bases aligning to TRBD1. J gave up 7 bases and V 11 bases, and 15 bases lay outside the gene matches. Germline CDR1 reads MNHEY; CDR2 reads SMNVEV (reference sequence). The CDR3 runs 15 residues. The CDR3 region has the DNA TGTGCCGGAAGGACAGGGGGCCCCCTCCAAGGTGGCTACACCTTC. Protein: CAGRTGGPLQGGYTF.

The chain uses TRBV7-9 and TRBJ2-1; D may be TRBD2 (6 bases). CDR3 length: 15 amino acids. The germline gives CDR1 SEHNR, CDR2 FQNEAQ (reference sequence). With 4 bases removed from V and 0 bases from J, the gap between germline ends came to 10 bases. CDR3 sequence reads: CASSSRGSSYNEQFF. The DNA for the CDR3 is TGTGCCAGCAGCTCCCGGGGGAGCTCCTACAATGAGCAGTTCTTC.